Included here is one T cell receptor beta chain sequence, with context. In the authors' methods: Reference gene primer amplification in the assay estimated nucleated cell counts. TCRdb's copy holds only in-frame clones and misses some; the assay was immunoSEQ multiplex PCR. V and J calls and clone size are those listed in that table; D and trimming were worked out from the DNA. Here the sample spans 190,000 or so clones, 70% to 90% being singletons. This sample stems from a study of blood T cell repertoires in COVID-19. At the level of the study: In each case, the material was cDNA or gDNA derived from T cells, B-cell-depleted T cells, or PBMCs.

CDR1 is GTSNPN and CDR2 is SVGIG in the germline V gene (reference sequence). The V gene end was trimmed by 6 bases and the J gene end by 5 bases; junction bases not matched to a gene: 14. This CDR3 comprises 16 residues. J is TRBJ2-5 and V is TRBV30; 11 bases match TRBD2. The sample comprised PBMCs or T cells enriched from blood (not recorded which). The TCR comes from a man under 40 who had recovered from COVID-19. CDR3 sequence: CACQIPTSGKVETQYF. The CDR3 nucleotides read TGTGCCTGCCAGATTCCGACTAGCGGGAAGGTTGAGACCCAGTACTTC.